This is a list of T cell receptor beta chains from one sample in a study of OX40 agonist ivuxolimab in advanced cancers. Sequenced by immunoSEQ multiplex PCR; TCRdb stores in-frame clones only, minus some. The table has about 49,000 clones, approximately 79% seen once. The sample in question was CD4+ or CD8+ T cells sorted from blood, obtained in a trial of the OX40 agonist ivuxolimab. Receptors were obtained from an adult with an advanced solid tumor such as melanoma, head and neck, liver or kidney cancer. Both conserved end residues are trimmed from each CDR3. The order of the fields is V gene, J gene, CDR3 protein.

v_gene: TRBV19
j_gene: TRBJ1-1
CDR3aa: ASSEYSEAF

v_gene: TRBV6-1
j_gene: TRBJ1-3
CDR3aa: ASSPEPGNTIY

v_gene: TRBV4-3
j_gene: TRBJ1-5
CDR3aa: ASSQRGKGQPQH

v_gene: TRBV7-9
j_gene: TRBJ1-2
CDR3aa: ASSLNAANYGYT

v_gene: TRBV18
j_gene: TRBJ1-1
CDR3aa: ASSPSGNTEAF

v_gene: TRBV6-6
j_gene: TRBJ2-6
CDR3aa: ASSQRPGGANVLT

v_gene: TRBV7-2
j_gene: TRBJ1-4
CDR3aa: ASSLLALGEKLF

v_gene: TRBV28
j_gene: TRBJ1-3
CDR3aa: ASSLGGTSGNTIY

v_gene: TRBV21-1
j_gene: TRBJ2-3
CDR3aa: ASRGSDTQY

v_gene: TRBV5-1
j_gene: TRBJ2-1
CDR3aa: ASSFGSGSSREQF

v_gene: TRBV19
j_gene: TRBJ2-7
CDR3aa: ASSIGASGRSWTYEQY

v_gene: TRBV5-1
j_gene: TRBJ2-3
CDR3aa: ASSSGWSSGTTDTQY

v_gene: TRBV5-1
j_gene: TRBJ2-1
CDR3aa: ASSLAGVNEQF

v_gene: TRBV19
j_gene: TRBJ1-6
CDR3aa: AISKRTAADSPLH

v_gene: TRBV5-6
j_gene: TRBJ2-7
CDR3aa: ASSLRARDSYEQY

v_gene: TRBV9
j_gene: TRBJ2-5
CDR3aa: ASSVGTGGVETQY